This T cell receptor beta chain emerged from a study of regulatory T cells in long-lasting Graves disease. Study context: The study counted Graves' disease as persistent given over 5 years of antithyroid drugs and positive TSH receptor antibodies.

Sample time point: persistent/refractory GD, antithyroid drugs over 5 years with positive TRAb. There was RNA extracted from PBMCs, and the TCR library was made from it. Each of the patients was recruited from an endocrinology department situated in Xi'an, China. With regard to this clonotype: Its target is unknown.

Study-level results: It was in persistent disease that TRBV28, TRBJ1-2 and TRBJ2-5 were favored.

V lost 4 bases and J 5 bases, leaving 20 bases between the germline ends. CDR1 is SQVTM, CDR2 ANQGSEA, per germline. The CDR3 covers 15 residues. Building of the TCR beta libraries involved iRepertoire HTBI primers and Arm-PCR of CDR3 regions. TCRdb fed the multiplex PCR reads into MiXCR, producing one record per CDR3 protein. The repertoire holds over 650,000 distinct CDR3 sequences, with about 30% as singletons. The receptor was derived from a female donor with Graves disease. The chain links TRBV29-1 to TRBJ1-1, with D tentatively TRBD1 (6 bases). The material was peripheral blood mononuclear cells (PBMCs), obtained when the disease was refractory, from a patient treated with antithyroid drugs. Here the CDR3 reads CSVVEGGGGGTEAFF. CDR3 DNA: TGCAGCGTTGTTGAGGGGGGCGGGGGTGGAACTGAAGCTTTCTTT.